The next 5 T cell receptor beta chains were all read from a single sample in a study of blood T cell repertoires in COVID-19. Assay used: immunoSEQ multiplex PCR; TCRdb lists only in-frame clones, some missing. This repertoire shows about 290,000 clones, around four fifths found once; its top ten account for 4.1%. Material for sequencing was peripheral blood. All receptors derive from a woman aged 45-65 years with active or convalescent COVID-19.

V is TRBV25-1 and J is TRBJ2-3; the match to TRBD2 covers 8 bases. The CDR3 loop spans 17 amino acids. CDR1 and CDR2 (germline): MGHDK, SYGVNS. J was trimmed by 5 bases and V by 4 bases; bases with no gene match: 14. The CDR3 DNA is TGTGCCAGCAGTGTATCTAAGCGGGGGAGAGGGGTAGATACGCAGTATTTT. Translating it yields CASSVSKRGRGVDTQYF.

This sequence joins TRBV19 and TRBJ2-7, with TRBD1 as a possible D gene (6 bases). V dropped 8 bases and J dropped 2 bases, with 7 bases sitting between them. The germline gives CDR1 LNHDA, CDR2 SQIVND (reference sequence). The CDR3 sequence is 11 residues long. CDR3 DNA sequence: TGTGCCAGTCAGGGGCCCTACGAGCAGTACTTC. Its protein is CASQGPYEQYF.

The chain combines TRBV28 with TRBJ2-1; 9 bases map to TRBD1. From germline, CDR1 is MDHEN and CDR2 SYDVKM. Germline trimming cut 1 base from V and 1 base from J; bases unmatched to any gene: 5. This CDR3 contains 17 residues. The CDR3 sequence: CASSLLPGQGSYNEQFF. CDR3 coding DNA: TGTGCCAGCAGTTTATTGCCGGGACAGGGTTCCTACAATGAGCAGTTCTTC.

As DNA, the CDR3 is TGTGCCAGCAGACCCGAGGAGGCAGACTTTTGGGGTGAGCAGTTCTTC. Translating gives CASRPEEADFWGEQFF. V usage is TRBV3-1 (or the pseudogene TRBV3-2) and J usage is TRBJ2-1; D is perhaps TRBD2 (5 bases). Germline V lookup: CDR1 LGHDT, CDR2 YNNKEL (reference sequence). CDR3 length: 16 residues. V shed 6 bases and J shed 9 bases, with 24 bases lying between them.

As DNA, the CDR3 is TGTGCCACCAGTGATGTAGCTAATAGAGGGGAGCTGTTTTTT. Protein product: CATSDVANRGELFF. The rearrangement uses TRBV24-1 and TRBJ2-2; no reliable D call. Trimming removed 3 bases from V and 8 bases from J, with 12 bases in between. The CDR3 contains 14 residues. Germline CDR1 KGHDR, CDR2 SFDVKD.